This T cell receptor beta chain is drawn from a study of blood T cells in healthy people across ages. Combining a sample-barcoded 5' primer with a J-beta primer mix, a second PCR ran for about 7 to 11 cycles. TCRdb reprocessed the 5' RACE reads via MiXCR and lists one record per CDR3 protein. The repertoire holds about 1.8 million distinct CDR3 sequences, with 49% as singletons. There are 16 residues in the CDR3. V lost 4 bases to trimming and J lost 3 bases; unmatched junction nucleotides: 8. Per germline, CDR1 SGHTA and CDR2 FQGNSA. The origin of this receptor is a woman aged 40 to 50 in good health. Sequenced sample: blood. The rearrangement links TRBV7-2 to TRBJ1-5, with 8 bases identical to TRBD1. CDR3 sequence reads: CASSSRTGNFNQPQHF. The CDR3 DNA follows: TGTGCCAGCAGCTCCCGGACAGGGAACTTCAATCAGCCCCAGCATTTT.